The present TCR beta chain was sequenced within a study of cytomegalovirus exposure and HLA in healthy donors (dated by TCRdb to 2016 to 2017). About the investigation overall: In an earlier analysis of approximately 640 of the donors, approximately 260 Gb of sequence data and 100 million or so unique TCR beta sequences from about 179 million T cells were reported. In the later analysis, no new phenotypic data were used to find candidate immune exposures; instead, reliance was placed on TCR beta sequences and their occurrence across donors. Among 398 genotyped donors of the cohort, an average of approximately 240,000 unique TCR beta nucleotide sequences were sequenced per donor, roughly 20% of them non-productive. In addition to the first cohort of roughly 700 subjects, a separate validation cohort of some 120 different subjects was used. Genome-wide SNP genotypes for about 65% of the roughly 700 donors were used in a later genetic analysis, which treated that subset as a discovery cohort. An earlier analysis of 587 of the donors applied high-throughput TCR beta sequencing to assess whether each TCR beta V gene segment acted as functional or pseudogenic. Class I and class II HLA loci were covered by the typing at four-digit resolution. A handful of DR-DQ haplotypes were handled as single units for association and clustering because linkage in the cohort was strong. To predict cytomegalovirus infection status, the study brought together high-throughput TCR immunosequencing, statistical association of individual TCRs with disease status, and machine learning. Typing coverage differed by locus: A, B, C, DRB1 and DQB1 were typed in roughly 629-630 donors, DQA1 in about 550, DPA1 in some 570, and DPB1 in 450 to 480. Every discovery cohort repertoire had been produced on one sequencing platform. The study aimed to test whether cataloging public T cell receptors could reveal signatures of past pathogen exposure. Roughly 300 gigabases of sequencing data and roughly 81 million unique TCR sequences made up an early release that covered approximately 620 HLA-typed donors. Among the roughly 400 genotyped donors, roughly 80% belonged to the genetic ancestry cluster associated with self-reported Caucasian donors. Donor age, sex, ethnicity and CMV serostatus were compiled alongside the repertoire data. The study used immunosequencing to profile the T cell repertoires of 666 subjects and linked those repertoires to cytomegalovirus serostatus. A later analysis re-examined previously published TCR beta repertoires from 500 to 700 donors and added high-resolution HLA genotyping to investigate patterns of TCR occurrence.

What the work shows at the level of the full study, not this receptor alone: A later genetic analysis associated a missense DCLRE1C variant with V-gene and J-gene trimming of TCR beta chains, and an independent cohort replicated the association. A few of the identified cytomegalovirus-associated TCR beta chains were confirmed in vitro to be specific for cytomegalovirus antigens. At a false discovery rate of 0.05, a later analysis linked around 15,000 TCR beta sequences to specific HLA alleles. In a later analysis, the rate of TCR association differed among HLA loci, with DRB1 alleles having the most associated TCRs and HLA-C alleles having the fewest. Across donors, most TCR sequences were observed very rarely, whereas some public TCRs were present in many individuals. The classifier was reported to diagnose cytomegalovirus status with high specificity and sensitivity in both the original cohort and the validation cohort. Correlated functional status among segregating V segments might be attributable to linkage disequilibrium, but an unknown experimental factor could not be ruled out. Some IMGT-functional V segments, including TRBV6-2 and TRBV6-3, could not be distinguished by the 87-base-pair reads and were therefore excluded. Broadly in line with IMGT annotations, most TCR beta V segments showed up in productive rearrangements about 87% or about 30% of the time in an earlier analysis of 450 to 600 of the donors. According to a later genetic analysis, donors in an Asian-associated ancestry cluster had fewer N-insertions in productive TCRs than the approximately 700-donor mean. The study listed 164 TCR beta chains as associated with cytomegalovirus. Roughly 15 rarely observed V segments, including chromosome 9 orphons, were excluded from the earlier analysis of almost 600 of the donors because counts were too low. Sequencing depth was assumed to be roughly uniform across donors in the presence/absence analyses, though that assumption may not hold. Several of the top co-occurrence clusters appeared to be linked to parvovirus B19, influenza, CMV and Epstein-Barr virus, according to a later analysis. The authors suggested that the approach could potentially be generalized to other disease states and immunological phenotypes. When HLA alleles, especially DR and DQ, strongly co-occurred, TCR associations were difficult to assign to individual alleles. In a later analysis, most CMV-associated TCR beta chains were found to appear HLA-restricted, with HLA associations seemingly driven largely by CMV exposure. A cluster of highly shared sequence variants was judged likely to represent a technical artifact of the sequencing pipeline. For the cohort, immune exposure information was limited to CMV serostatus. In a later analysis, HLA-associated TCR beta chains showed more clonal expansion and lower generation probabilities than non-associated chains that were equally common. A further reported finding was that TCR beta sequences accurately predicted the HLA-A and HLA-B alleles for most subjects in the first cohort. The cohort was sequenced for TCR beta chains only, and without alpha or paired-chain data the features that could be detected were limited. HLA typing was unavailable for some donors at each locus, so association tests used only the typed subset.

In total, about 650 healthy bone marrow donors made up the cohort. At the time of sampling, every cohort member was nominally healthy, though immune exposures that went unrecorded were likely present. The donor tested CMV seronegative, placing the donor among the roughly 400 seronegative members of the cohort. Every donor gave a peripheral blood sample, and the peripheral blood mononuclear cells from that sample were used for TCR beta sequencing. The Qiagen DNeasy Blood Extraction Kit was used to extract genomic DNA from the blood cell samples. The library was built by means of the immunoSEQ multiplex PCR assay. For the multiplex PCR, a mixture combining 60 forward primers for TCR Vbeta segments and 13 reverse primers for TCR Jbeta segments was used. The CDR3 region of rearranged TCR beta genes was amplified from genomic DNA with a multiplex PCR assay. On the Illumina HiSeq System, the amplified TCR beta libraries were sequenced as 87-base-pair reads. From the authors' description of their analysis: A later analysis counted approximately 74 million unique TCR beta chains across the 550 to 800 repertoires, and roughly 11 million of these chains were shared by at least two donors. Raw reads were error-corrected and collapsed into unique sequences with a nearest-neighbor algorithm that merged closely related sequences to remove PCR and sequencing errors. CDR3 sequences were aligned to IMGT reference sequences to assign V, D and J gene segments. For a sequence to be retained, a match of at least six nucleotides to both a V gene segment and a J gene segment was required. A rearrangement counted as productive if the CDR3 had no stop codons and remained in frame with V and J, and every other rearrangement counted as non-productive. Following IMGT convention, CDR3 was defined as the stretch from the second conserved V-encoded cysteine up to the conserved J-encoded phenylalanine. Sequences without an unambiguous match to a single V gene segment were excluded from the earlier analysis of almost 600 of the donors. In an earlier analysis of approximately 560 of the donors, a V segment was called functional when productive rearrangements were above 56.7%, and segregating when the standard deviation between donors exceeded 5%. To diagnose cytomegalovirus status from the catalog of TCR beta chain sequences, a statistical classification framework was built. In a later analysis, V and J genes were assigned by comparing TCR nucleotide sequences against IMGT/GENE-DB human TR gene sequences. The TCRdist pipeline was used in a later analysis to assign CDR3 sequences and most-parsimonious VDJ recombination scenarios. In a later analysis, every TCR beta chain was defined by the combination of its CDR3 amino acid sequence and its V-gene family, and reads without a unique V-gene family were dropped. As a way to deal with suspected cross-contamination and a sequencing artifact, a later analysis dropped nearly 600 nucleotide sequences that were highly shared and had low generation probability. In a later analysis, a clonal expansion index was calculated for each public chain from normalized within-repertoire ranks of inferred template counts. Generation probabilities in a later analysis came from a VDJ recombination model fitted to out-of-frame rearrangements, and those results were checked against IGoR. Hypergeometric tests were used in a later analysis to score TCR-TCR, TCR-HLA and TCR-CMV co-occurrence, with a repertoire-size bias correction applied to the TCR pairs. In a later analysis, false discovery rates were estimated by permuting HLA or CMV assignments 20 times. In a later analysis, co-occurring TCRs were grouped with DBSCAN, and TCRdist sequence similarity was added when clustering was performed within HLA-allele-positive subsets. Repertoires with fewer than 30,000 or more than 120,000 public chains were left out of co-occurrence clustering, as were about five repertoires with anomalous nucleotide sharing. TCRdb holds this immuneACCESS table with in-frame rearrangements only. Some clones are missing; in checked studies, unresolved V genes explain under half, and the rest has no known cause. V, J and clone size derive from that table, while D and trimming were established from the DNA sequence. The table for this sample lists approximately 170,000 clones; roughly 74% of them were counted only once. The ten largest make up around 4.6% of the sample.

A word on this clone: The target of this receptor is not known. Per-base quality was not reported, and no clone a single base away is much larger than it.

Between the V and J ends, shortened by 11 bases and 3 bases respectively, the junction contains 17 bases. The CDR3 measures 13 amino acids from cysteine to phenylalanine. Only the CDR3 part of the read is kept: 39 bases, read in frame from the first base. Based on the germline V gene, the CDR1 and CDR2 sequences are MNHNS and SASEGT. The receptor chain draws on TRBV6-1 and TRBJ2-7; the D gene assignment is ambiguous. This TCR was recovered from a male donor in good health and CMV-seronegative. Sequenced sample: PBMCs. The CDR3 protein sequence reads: CASYGGYYYEQYF. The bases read TGTGCCTCCTACGGTGGATACTACTACGAGCAGTACTTC.